Following are 32 T cell receptor beta chains from one sample sequenced in a study of metastatic and nonmetastatic thyroid tumors. TCRdb re-clonotyped the PCR reads through MiXCR. The sample lists some 36,000 clones, about a sixth seen once, with 5% to 8% in the top ten. Every patient underwent thyroid surgery untreated. Input material: blood. The receptors stem from a male donor with papillary thyroid cancer or a benign thyroid nodule (not recorded which). Some clones in this sample may be carry-over from other donors' samples.

This clone is labeled medium-sized. The chain has TRBV12-3 or TRBV12-4 and TRBJ2-7; 11 bases fit TRBD2. J was trimmed by 2 bases and V by 6 bases; bases with no gene match: 6. This CDR3 is built from 15 residues. CDR3 DNA sequence: TGTGCCAGCAGGGTACTAGCGGGGGACCCCTACGAGCAGTACTTC. Amino acids: CASRVLAGDPYEQYF.

Many counts were recorded for this clone. V and J are TRBV6-1 and TRBJ1-6; no firm D call. CDR1 is MNHNS, CDR2 SASEGT, per germline. V shed 8 bases and J shed 9 bases, with 20 bases lying between them. There are 15 residues in the CDR3. This CDR3 reads CASGVETVGSSPLHF. CDR3 bases: TGTGCCAGCGGTGTGGAGACGGTCGGGAGTTCACCCCTCCACTTT.

This clone was seen repeatedly, ten times or more. The V call is TRBV4-1, the J call TRBJ1-4, with 7 bases fitting TRBD1. The CDR3 is 15 residues long. V was clipped by 5 bases and J by 4 bases; unmatched bases: 7. Germline CDR1 reads MGHRA; CDR2 reads YSYEKL. CDR3 nucleotide sequence: TGCGCCAGCAGCATAGGGACAGTTAATAATGAAAAACTGTTTTTT. This translates into CASSIGTVNNEKLFF.

This clone was recorded many times. The chain joins TRBV7-2 to TRBJ2-7; D may match TRBD1 or TRBD2 (5 bases each). V was pared by 4 bases and J by 2 bases, with 18 bases between. Germline CDR1 is SGHTA and CDR2 is FQGNSA. This CDR3 has 16 amino acids. CDR3 loop: CASSSPGANGAYEQYF. As DNA, the CDR3 is TGTGCCAGCAGCTCCCCCGGGGCAAATGGTGCCTACGAGCAGTACTTC. Drawing the rest from reference TRBV7-2 and TRBJ2-7, the complete variable domain is GAGVSQSPSNKVTEKGKDVELRCDPISGHTALYWYRQSLGQGLEFLIYFQGNSAPDKSGLPSDRFSAERTGGSVSTLTIQRTQQEDSAVYLCASSSPGANGAYEQYFGPGTRLTVT.

This clone was seen many times. The chain uses TRBV13 and TRBJ1-1; possible D gene TRBD1, 5 bases. Trimming cost V 3 bases and J 2 bases, with 10 bases left between them. Germline CDR1 is PRHDT and CDR2 is FYEKMQ (reference sequence). CDR3 length equals 14 residues. In nucleotides, the CDR3 is TGTGCCAGCAGCTTTGGGGGGGACAACACTGAAGCTTTCTTT. Translation gives CASSFGGDNTEAFF.

This clone was recorded many times. This rearrangement joins TRBV4-2 to TRBJ2-2; no clear D. The CDR3 consists of 15 residues. CDR1 and CDR2 from the germline V gene are LGHNA and YNFKEQ. Trimming pared 1 base from V and 7 bases from J, leaving 13 bases between. Here the CDR3 reads CASSQGTRDNGELFF. The CDR3 coding sequence is TGTGCCAGCAGCCAAGGGACCCGTGACAACGGGGAGCTGTTTTTT.

There are a few counts of this clone. The chain couples TRBV6-2 or TRBV6-3 to TRBJ2-3; TRBD2 might be the D (6 bases). V was clipped by 6 bases and J by 6 bases, with 19 bases between them. Per the germline V gene, CDR1 is MNHEY and CDR2 is SVGEGT. The CDR3 sequence is 15 residues long. CDR3 DNA: TGTGCCAGCAGATCCCCTGGCGGGGTGACGGATACGCAGTATTTT. Encoded protein: CASRSPGGVTDTQYF.

This clone was seen at least ten times. V usage is TRBV29-1 and J usage is TRBJ2-1, with 13 positions matching TRBD2. Germline CDR1 and CDR2: SQVTM and ANQGSEA. J lost 9 bases, V lost 3 bases, and 11 bases had no gene match. The CDR3 runs to 16 residues. As DNA, the CDR3 is TGCAGCGTTGATGGGGGCGGACTAGCGGGAGTTGGTGAGCAGTTCTTC. This sequence encodes CSVDGGGLAGVGEQFF.

This clone was picked up many times. The rearrangement links TRBV11-2 to TRBJ2-7; D remains unclear. CDR1 and CDR2 from the germline V gene are SGHAT and FQNNGV. Trimming removed 1 base at V and 2 bases at J, with 9 bases between. This CDR3 has 14 amino acids. The CDR3 nucleotides read TGTGCCAGCAGCTTAGGGCTAGGGACCTACGAGCAGTACTTC. Translated, it gives CASSLGLGTYEQYF.

This clone was seen many times. V gene TRBV5-1 combines with J gene TRBJ2-3, with 8 bases identical to TRBD1. With V trimmed by 1 base and J by 2 bases, 12 bases remained unmatched. Germline assignment: CDR1 SGHRS and CDR2 YFSETQ. This CDR3 region has 18 residues. CDR3 sequence (DNA): TGCGCCAGCAGCTTGTGGGGCCGGACAGGGCTTCCCACAGATACGCAGTATTTT. Encoded protein: CASSLWGRTGLPTDTQYF.

This clone was seen ten or more times. The chain is built from TRBV11-3 and TRBJ1-3; possible D gene TRBD1, 5 bases. With 5 bases removed from V and 0 bases from J, the gap between germline ends came to 11 bases. Germline V gene lookup returns CDR1 SGHNT and CDR2 YENEEA. CDR3 size: 15 residues. As DNA, the CDR3 is TGTGCCAGCAGCGCCAGGGTGAACTCTGGAAACACCATATATTTT. As protein: CASSARVNSGNTIYF.

This clone has at least ten counts. This rearrangement joins TRBV28 to TRBJ2-5, with TRBD1 as a possible D gene (6 bases). Germline-derived CDR1 and CDR2 are MDHEN and SYDVKM. This CDR3 comprises 14 residues. With 5 bases removed from V and 4 bases from J, the gap between germline ends came to 14 bases. The CDR3 region has the DNA TGTGCCAGCAGTGCGACCCCCAGGGGAGAGACCCAGTACTTC. It codes for CASSATPRGETQYF.

The chain uses TRBV7-2 and TRBJ1-3; 7 bases match TRBD1. From germline, CDR1 is SGHTA and CDR2 FQGNSA. The CDR3 has 15 amino acids. V shed 5 bases, J shed 2 bases, and the junction held 6 bases outside the gene matches. The CDR3 region is CASSRDRAPGNTIYF. The CDR3 DNA reads TGTGCCAGCAGCAGAGACAGGGCGCCTGGAAACACCATATATTTT.

This chain joins TRBV6-1 and TRBJ2-7; D gene unclear. Trimming took 2 bases from V and 0 from J, leaving 11 bases between them. The germline CDR1 and CDR2 sequences are MNHNS and SASEGT. CDR3 length: 15 amino acids. Here the CDR3 reads CASSEISEPSYEQYF. The CDR3 DNA sequence: TGTGCCAGCAGTGAAATCAGCGAGCCCTCCTACGAGCAGTACTTC.

This clone was seen a few times. The chain has TRBV12-3 or TRBV12-4 and TRBJ2-2; 15 bases agree with TRBD2. Trimming removed 7 bases from V and 6 bases from J; junction bases left unmatched: 3. This CDR3 spans 15 amino acids. The CDR3 loop reads CASTRTSGGAGELFF. In DNA, the CDR3 is TGTGCCAGCACCCGGACTAGCGGGGGGGCCGGGGAGCTGTTTTTT.

This chain connects TRBV20-1 to TRBJ1-2; a weak D match, TRBD1 (5 bases). This CDR3 has 13 residues. Germline CDR1 is DFQATT and CDR2 is SNEGSKA (reference sequence). Trimming removed 3 bases from V and 2 bases from J, with 10 bases in between. The CDR3 DNA reads TGCAGTGCTAGGGAGGACATCAACTATGGCTACACCTTC. It encodes CSAREDINYGYTF.

With respect to this clone: The CDR3 ends on some other residue instead of the conserved phenylalanine or tryptophan, so this is likely a read error. The CDR3 protein is CASSVGGRNADTQYY. The CDR3 nucleotides are TGTGCCAGCAGTGTGGGCGGGAGGAACGCAGATACTCAGTATTAT. V and J are TRBV2 and TRBJ2-3, with 8 bases that match TRBD2. CDR1 is SNHLY and CDR2 is FYNNEI in the germline V gene. The CDR3 is 15 amino acids.

This clone was seen ten or more times. J is TRBJ1-5 and V is TRBV7-2; D is undetermined. The CDR3 loop spans 12 amino acids. Trimming took 1 base from V and 5 from J, leaving 3 bases between them. Germline-derived CDR1 and CDR2 are SGHTA and FQGNSA. The CDR3 protein is CASSLGDQPQHF. In DNA form, the CDR3 reads TGTGCCAGCAGCTTAGGCGATCAGCCCCAGCATTTT.

Turning to this clone: A read error may be the cause here, since a much bigger clone is one base away. The CDR3 loop reads CAISESMGAFF. The DNA of the CDR3 is TGTGCCATCAGTGAGTCCATGGGTGCTTTCTTT. The rearrangement links TRBV10-3 to TRBJ1-1, with D uncertain. The CDR3 length is 11 residues. Trimming took off 0 bases at V and 11 bases at J, with 7 bases between the two ends. CDR1 and CDR2 (germline): ENHRY, SYGVKD.

CDR3 sequence reads: CASSLYPGTHSGELFF. The DNA of the CDR3 is TGTGCCAGCAGCTTATACCCAGGGACACACTCCGGGGAGCTGTTTTTT. The chain employs TRBV11-2 and TRBJ2-2, with D possibly matching TRBD1 (6 bases). The CDR3 totals 16 residues. CDR1 is SGHAT and CDR2 is FQNNGV in the germline V gene. V was shortened by 2 bases and J by 6 bases, with 16 bases between the two germline ends. Full variable domain (outside the CDR3, taken from reference TRBV11-2 and TRBJ2-2): EAGVAQSPRYKIIEKRQSVAFWCNPISGHATLYWYQQILGQGPKLLIQFQNNGVVDDSQLPKDRFSAERLKGVDSTLKIQPAKLEDSAVYLCASSLYPGTHSGELFFGEGSRLTVL.

As for this clone: The missing conserved phenylalanine or tryptophan at the end of this CDR3 makes a read error likely. The chain has TRBV20-1 and TRBJ1-2; D remains unclear. The germline V gene has CDR1 DFQATT and CDR2 SNEGSKA (reference sequence). The CDR3 length is 17 residues. The V end lost 5 bases, the J end lost 1 base, and 23 bases lay between the germline ends. The CDR3 region is CSAQPPVTAPLNYGYTI. The CDR3 region has the DNA TGCAGTGCTCAACCACCGGTAACCGCCCCTCTTAACTATGGCTACACCATC.

The chain couples TRBV5-1 to TRBJ1-2; D unresolved. Between the trimmed V and J ends, which lost 0 bases and 4 bases, there was a span of 10 bases. The length of the CDR3 is 14 residues. Germline CDR1 SGHRS, CDR2 YFSETQ. Here the CDR3 reads CASSLGVQGYGYTF. The CDR3 region has the DNA TGCGCCAGCAGCTTGGGGGTTCAAGGCTATGGCTACACCTTC.

This chain links TRBV6-5 with TRBJ2-1; TRBD2 matches at 7 bases. Germline trimming cut 5 bases from V and 2 bases from J; bases unmatched to any gene: 6. The CDR3 is 15 residues long. CDR1 MNHEY and CDR2 SVGAGI come from the germline V gene. The CDR3 region is CASSHPGGAYNEQFF. CDR3 sequence (DNA): TGTGCCAGCAGTCACCCGGGGGGAGCCTACAATGAGCAGTTCTTC.

The chain's CDR3 is CASSPSATNYGYTF. Written as DNA, the CDR3 is TGTGCCAGCAGCCCTTCGGCAACGAACTATGGCTACACCTTC. The chain is built from TRBV7-9 and TRBJ1-2; D remains ambiguous. Germline lookup yields CDR1 SEHNR and CDR2 FQNEAQ (reference sequence). CDR3 length: 14 amino acids. V lost 5 bases and J lost 2, with 12 bases in between.

The chain combines TRBV5-4 with TRBJ2-5; TRBD2 matches at 10 bases. Looked up from germline, CDR1 is SGHNT and CDR2 is YYREEE (reference sequence). The CDR3 totals 16 residues. Trimming removed 0 bases from V and 3 bases from J; junction bases left unmatched: 5. This chain's CDR3 is CASSLDLAGVEETQYF. DNA of the CDR3: TGTGCCAGCAGCTTGGATCTAGCGGGAGTAGAAGAGACCCAGTACTTC.

The chain is built from TRBV2 and TRBJ1-1; D unresolved. CDR1 and CDR2 (germline): SNHLY, FYNNEI. The CDR3 consists of 14 residues. The V end lost 4 bases, the J end lost 0 bases, and 9 bases lay between the germline ends. CDR3 residues: CASSGRSLNTEAFF. CDR3 nucleotides: TGTGCCAGCAGTGGCCGCAGCTTGAACACTGAAGCTTTCTTT.

Ten or more counts support this clone. This sequence joins TRBV20-1 and TRBJ2-1; D might be TRBD1 (6 bases). V was clipped by 5 bases and J by 7 bases, with 6 bases between them. This CDR3 region has 10 residues. In germline, CDR1 is DFQATT, CDR2 SNEGSKA (reference sequence). The CDR3 sequence is CSAQGNEQFF. The CDR3 DNA sequence: TGCAGTGCTCAGGGGAATGAGCAGTTCTTC.

This clone has a count of ten or more. The V and J genes are TRBV6-1 and TRBJ2-7; D is perhaps TRBD1 or TRBD2 (5 bases each). The germline CDR1 and CDR2 sequences are MNHNS and SASEGT. The V gene lost 6 bases and the J gene lost 2 bases, with 14 bases spanning the gap. The CDR3 runs to 14 residues. The DNA for the CDR3 is TGTGCCAGCAGCCGGACATGGGAGACCTACGAGCAGTACTTC. It encodes CASSRTWETYEQYF.

This clone came up a few times. The gene calls are TRBV24-1 and TRBJ2-1, with 12 bases fitting TRBD2. V shed 3 bases, J shed 9 bases, and the junction held 8 bases outside the gene matches. The CDR3 has 16 residues. Germline values: CDR1 KGHDR, CDR2 SFDVKD. The CDR3 protein is CATSDPTSGRNCEQFF. The CDR3 region has the DNA TGTGCCACCAGTGATCCCACTAGCGGGAGGAATTGTGAGCAGTTCTTC.

This clone came up many times. V gene TRBV4-2 combines with J gene TRBJ1-5; D is perhaps TRBD1 (6 bases). Looked up from germline, CDR1 is LGHNA and CDR2 is YNFKEQ. The CDR3 length is 16 residues. V shed 4 bases and J shed 4 bases, with 17 bases lying between them. The CDR3 loop is CASSLEGEIFNQPQHF. As DNA, the CDR3 is TGTGCCAGCAGCCTAGAGGGGGAAATCTTTAATCAGCCCCAGCATTTT.

Relative to its sample, this clone is medium-sized (0.01 to 0.1%). The rearrangement joins TRBV20-1 to TRBJ1-1; D might be TRBD1 (6 bases). The CDR3 covers 15 residues. Germline V gene sequence: CDR1 DFQATT, CDR2 SNEGSKA (reference sequence). V was trimmed by 0 bases and J by 0 bases, leaving 11 bases between them. CDR3 nucleotide sequence: TGCAGTGCTAGAGAAGGGGGAGAACTGAACACTGAAGCTTTCTTT. This sequence encodes CSAREGGELNTEAFF.

This clone showed up just a few times. One end of the junction fails to match germline, which may point to a read error. The chain joins TRBV6-1 to TRBJ1-5, with D unclear. This CDR3 region has 14 residues. In germline, CDR1 is MNHNS, CDR2 SASEGT. This CDR3 is CASRWAGNNHPQHF. CDR3 DNA: TGTGCCAGCAGGTGGGCCGGAAACAATCATCCCCAGCATTTT.